This T cell receptor beta chain derives from a study of cytomegalovirus exposure and HLA in healthy donors. The data were produced by immunoSEQ multiplex PCR, yet TCRdb's version contains in-frame clones alone and is incomplete. This sample has 150,000 to 200,000 clones, with about 86% found just once. This clonotype was sampled from a woman aged 30 to 39 in good health and CMV-seronegative. Sample: PBMCs.

Here the CDR3 DNA reads TGTGCCAGCAGTGCCGAGTTTCAGGGCGGGGAGCTGTTTTTT. This translates into CASSAEFQGGELFF. The chain has TRBV2 and TRBJ2-2; a weak D match, TRBD1 (5 bases). The V gene lost 4 bases and the J gene lost 7 bases, with 13 bases spanning the gap. CDR3 length: 14 amino acids. In germline, CDR1 is SNHLY, CDR2 FYNNEI.